This T cell receptor (beta chain) was sequenced in a study of OX40 agonist ivuxolimab in advanced cancers. This clone has more than one count but fewer than ten. Sequencing was performed with immunoSEQ multiplex PCR; in TCRdb, only in-frame clones are kept and a portion is missing. The data contain tens of thousands of clones, approximately 80% of them singletons. The germline CDR1 and CDR2 sequences are MNHEY and SVGAGI. Trimming cost V 2 bases and J 0 bases; bases outside gene matches: 4. The CDR3 is 15 residues long. The specimen comprised CD4+ or CD8+ T cells sorted from blood, sampled in a trial of the OX40 agonist ivuxolimab. The sequence was obtained from an adult with an advanced solid tumor such as melanoma, head and neck, liver or kidney cancer. The gene calls are TRBV6-5 and TRBJ2-7, with TRBD1 matching over 7 bases. CDR3: CASSYRDRGSYEQYF. Written as DNA, the CDR3 is TGTGCCAGCAGTTACCGGGACAGAGGCTCCTACGAGCAGTACTTC.